This T cell receptor (beta chain) was sequenced during a study of blood T cell repertoires in COVID-19. Study in general: The study drew acute and convalescent COVID-19 samples from the United States, Italy and Spain. The cDNA or gDNA used as material had been derived from T cells, B-cell-depleted T cells, or PBMCs.

With 11 bases clipped from V and 6 bases from J, the junction kept 10 bases outside the gene matches. Germline CDR1 ENHRY, CDR2 SYGVKD. The CDR3 runs to 15 residues. In the study's own analysis: Amplification of reference gene primers provided the estimated nucleated cell counts. The protocol was immunoSEQ multiplex PCR, while the TCRdb copy is restricted to in-frame clones and leaves out a portion. The V and J calls and the clone size are those of that table, but D and trimming were determined from the DNA. The sample has some 48,000 clones; around 80% are singletons. The rearrangement joins TRBV10-3 to TRBJ2-1; 13 bases are a match to TRBD2. The source is a human donor in a cohort sampled during active COVID-19. Sequencing was done on a sample of peripheral blood. In DNA, the CDR3 is TGTGCCTCTCGGACTAGCGGGAGCAGGGGCAATGAGCAGTTCTTC. Translating it yields CASRTSGSRGNEQFF.